What follows are 5 T cell receptor beta chains derived from one specimen sequenced in a study of shared clonotypes between healthy human individuals. Assay used: immunoSEQ multiplex PCR; TCRdb lists only in-frame clones, some missing. The sample has about 2.3 million clones, roughly 90% seen once. Sequences were obtained from naive CD4+ T cells from PBMCs. As for subset: CD45RA+ positively selected. The receptors stem from a man younger than 35 in good health. Some clones in this sample may be carry-over from other donors' samples.

The chain couples TRBV6-1 to TRBJ2-3; a possible D gene is TRBD1 (5 bases). This CDR3 is built from 15 residues. The germline V and J ends were trimmed by 1 base and 6 bases, with 14 bases remaining between them. Germline V lookup: CDR1 MNHNS, CDR2 SASEGT. The CDR3 bases are TGTGCCAGCAGTGAAGTTTACAGCAAGGGGGATACGCAGTATTTT. Translating gives CASSEVYSKGDTQYF.

The V gene is TRBV4-1, the J gene TRBJ2-5, with TRBD2 matching over 16 bases. V dropped 0 bases and J dropped 4; count of bases not matched to a gene: 8. This CDR3 has 19 residues. CDR1 MGHRA and CDR2 YSYEKL come from the germline V gene. This CDR3 reads CASSQEPGLAGGPRETQYF. In DNA, the CDR3 is TGCGCCAGCAGCCAAGAGCCGGGACTAGCGGGAGGGCCGAGAGAGACCCAGTACTTC.

The chain uses TRBV11-2 and TRBJ2-7, with 12 nucleotides matching TRBD2. The CDR3 spans 18 residues. With 2 bases clipped from V and 0 bases from J, the junction kept 8 bases outside the gene matches. Germline loops: CDR1 SGHAT, CDR2 FQNNGV. CDR3 DNA: TGTGCCAGCAGCTTATACAGGACTAGCGGGGCGCGCTCCTACGAGCAGTACTTC. Amino acid sequence: CASSLYRTSGARSYEQYF.

The V call is TRBV6-1, the J call TRBJ1-1; a possible D gene is TRBD1 (5 bases). Trimming removed 4 bases at V and 1 base at J, with 7 bases between. The CDR3 contains 13 residues. Germline CDR1 and CDR2: MNHNS and SASEGT. CDR3 sequence: CASSVGQNTEAFF. The CDR3 bases are TGTGCCAGCAGTGTGGGGCAGAACACTGAAGCTTTCTTT.

On this clone: Different DNA sequences within this sample yield the same CDR3. This CDR3 reads CASRPGGSGANVLTF. The CDR3 DNA sequence: TGTGCCAGCAGGCCCGGGGGCTCTGGGGCCAACGTCCTGACTTTC. The chain recombines TRBV28 with TRBJ2-6, with a weak D call TRBD2 (6 bases). The CDR3 sequence is 15 residues long. The V and J ends lost 6 bases and 0 bases respectively, with 9 bases between them. CDR1 MDHEN and CDR2 SYDVKM come from the germline V gene. The full variable domain, in which reference TRBV28 and TRBJ2-6 provide the parts outside the CDR3, is DVKVTQSSRYLVKRTGEKVFLECVQDMDHENMFWYRQDPGLGLRLIYFSYDVKMKEKGDIPEGYSVSREKKERFSLILESASTNQTSMYLCASRPGGSGANVLTFGAGSRLTVL.